This section outlines one T cell receptor beta chain sequence together with its context. This sample is part of a study of blood T cell repertoires in COVID-19. About the study: The United States, Italy and Spain provided the acute and convalescent COVID-19 samples. The cDNA or gDNA used as material had been derived from T cells, B-cell-depleted T cells, or PBMCs.

V trimming: 6 bases; J trimming: 2 bases; junction bases outside the gene matches: 3. CDR1 and CDR2 (germline): MNHEY, SVGAGI. The CDR3 has 13 amino acids. Profiling relied on immunoSEQ multiplex PCR, and the TCRdb table lists in-frame clones only, not all of them. The profile covers 150,000 to 250,000 clones, with 82% appearing a single time and approximately 7.2% taken by the ten largest. This sequence joins TRBV6-5 and TRBJ2-7; TRBD1 matches 8 bases. The sample was peripheral blood. This TCR derives from a human donor with acute or convalescent COVID-19. The donor label of this sample is uncertain. This chain's CDR3 is CASRRGQAYEQYF. The CDR3 DNA follows: TGTGCCAGCAGGCGGGGACAGGCCTACGAGCAGTACTTC.